This T cell receptor (beta chain) comes out of a study of T cells in Graves' hyperthyroidism and ophthalmopathy. General study points: Most expanded thyroid clonotypes above 0.001 recurred in blood.

Investigators excluded patients with uncontrolled infection, other autoimmune disease, pregnancy or lactation. The germline V and J ends were trimmed by 5 bases and 5 bases, with 12 bases remaining between them. CDR3 length: 12 residues. Germline V gene data show CDR1 as DFQATT and CDR2 as SNEGSKA (reference sequence). Amplified regions were TCR beta CDR3 sequences from RNA transcripts. During a first-round RT-PCR of the TCR CDR3, the HTBI primer set was used. TCRdb passed the multiplex PCR reads through MiXCR, listing each CDR3 protein once. Of 250,000 or so distinct CDR3 sequences listed, about 17% are singletons. This clonotype was seen repeatedly, ten times or more. Its antigen is unidentified.

The sequencing sample was made of blood. This TCR derives from a woman aged 18-29 years with Graves' ophthalmopathy. The rearrangement uses TRBV20-1 and TRBJ1-1; D is unresolved. DNA of the CDR3: TGCAGTGCTTCCCAGGAGGAAACTGAAGCTTTCTTT. Translated, it gives CSASQEETEAFF.